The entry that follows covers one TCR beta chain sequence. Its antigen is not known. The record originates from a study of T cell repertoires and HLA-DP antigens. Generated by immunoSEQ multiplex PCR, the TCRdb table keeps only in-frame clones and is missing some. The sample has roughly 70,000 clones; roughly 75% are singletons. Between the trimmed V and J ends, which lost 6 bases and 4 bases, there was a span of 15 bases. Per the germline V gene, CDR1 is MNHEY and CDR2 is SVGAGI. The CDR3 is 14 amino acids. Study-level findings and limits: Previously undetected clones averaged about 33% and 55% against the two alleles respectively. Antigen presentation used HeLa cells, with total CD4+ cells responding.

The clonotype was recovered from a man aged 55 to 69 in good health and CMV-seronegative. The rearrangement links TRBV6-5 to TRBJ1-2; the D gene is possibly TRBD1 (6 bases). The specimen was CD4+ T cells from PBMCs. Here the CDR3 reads CASSSPQGGYGYTF. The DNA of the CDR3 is TGTGCCAGCAGCTCCCCACAGGGAGGCTATGGCTACACCTTC.